One and the same sample provided the 8 T cell receptor beta chains below, sequenced in a study of T cells after yellow fever vaccination. MiXCR was run by TCRdb on the 5' RACE reads, yielding one entry per CDR3 protein. The sample carries about 330,000 distinct CDR3 sequences, around 8.1% recorded once. The specimen comprised PBMCs, sampled roughly 45 days after the first yellow fever vaccination. Receptor source: a young man who received the YFV17D yellow fever vaccine.

This clonotype was seen more than once but under ten times. The CDR3 nucleotides read TGTGCCAGCAGCCAAATCGATGGGAACAACTATGGCTACACCTTC. Amino acids: CASSQIDGNNYGYTF. The chain uses TRBV11-2 and TRBJ1-2; D gene unclear. The germline V gene has CDR1 SGHAT and CDR2 FQNNGV. This CDR3 comprises 15 residues. V was trimmed by 5 bases and J by 2 bases, leaving 15 bases between them.

The genes are TRBV6-1 and TRBJ2-3, with D tentatively TRBD2 (7 bases). Germline V gene lookup returns CDR1 MNHNS and CDR2 SASEGT. The CDR3 is made up of 15 amino acids. With 6 bases removed from V and 6 bases from J, the gap between germline ends came to 19 bases. The CDR3 sequence: CASSRTGGVPDTQYF. CDR3 sequence (DNA): TGTGCCAGCAGCCGTACGGGGGGCGTACCCGATACGCAGTATTTT.

The V gene is TRBV12-3 or TRBV12-4, the J gene TRBJ1-1; no clear D. The CDR3 length is 14 residues. V lost 3 bases, J lost 1 base, and 9 bases lay in between. Written as DNA, the CDR3 is TGTGCCAGCAGTTTCTATTTTCGGAACACTGAAGCTTTCTTT. This encodes CASSFYFRNTEAFF.

This chain connects TRBV25-1 to TRBJ1-2; D unresolved. This CDR3 comprises 12 residues. Per the germline V gene, CDR1 is MGHDK and CDR2 is SYGVNS. Deletions cut 4 bases from V and 8 bases from J, with 11 bases between. CDR3 sequence: CASSVGLHGYTF. In DNA, the CDR3 is TGTGCCAGCAGTGTAGGGCTTCACGGCTACACCTTC.

This clonotype appeared many times. V and J are TRBV6-2 or TRBV6-3 and TRBJ2-7; D is possibly TRBD1 (6 bases). The CDR3 is made up of 14 amino acids. Germline V gene sequence: CDR1 MNHEY, CDR2 SVGEGT. V lost 4 bases to trimming and J lost 3 bases, with 13 bases between them. CDR3 coding DNA: TGTGCCAGCAGTTGGACAGCGTTAGACTACGAGCAGTACGTC. This translates into CASSWTALDYEQYV.

The chain couples TRBV15 to TRBJ1-1; D call uncertain. The CDR3 has 14 residues. The V gene lost 3 bases and the J gene lost 1 base, with 9 bases spanning the gap. Looked up from germline, CDR1 is LNHNV and CDR2 is YYDKDF (reference sequence). As DNA, the CDR3 is TGTGCCACCAGCAGGATCTTAGAGAACACTGAAGCTTTCTTT. This translates into CATSRILENTEAFF. Variable domain in full (rest from reference TRBV15 and TRBJ1-1): DAMVIQNPRYQVTQFGKPVTLSCSQTLNHNVMYWYQQKSSQAPKLLFHYYDKDFNNEADTPDNFQSRRPNTSFCFLDIRSPGLGDTAMYLCATSRILENTEAFFGQGTRLTVV.

This clonotype was counted a few times. The V call is TRBV4-3, the J call TRBJ1-2; 9 nucleotides align to TRBD1. The CDR3 runs 16 residues. V shed 5 bases and J 6 bases; nucleotides not matched to a gene: 13. In germline, CDR1 is LGHNA, CDR2 YSLEER. This CDR3 reads CASSSGTGGAPDGYTF. CDR3 nucleotide sequence: TGCGCCAGCAGCTCTGGCACAGGGGGCGCCCCGGATGGCTACACCTTC.

This clonotype showed up just a few times. CDR3 sequence: CAWKSKSRNEQFF. The DNA of the CDR3 is TGTGCCTGGAAGTCAAAGAGCAGGAATGAGCAGTTCTTC. The V call is TRBV30, the J call TRBJ2-1; no firm D call. The CDR3 extends over 13 amino acids. The germline gives CDR1 GTSNPN, CDR2 SVGIG (reference sequence). V was clipped by 4 bases and J by 7 bases, with 14 bases between them.